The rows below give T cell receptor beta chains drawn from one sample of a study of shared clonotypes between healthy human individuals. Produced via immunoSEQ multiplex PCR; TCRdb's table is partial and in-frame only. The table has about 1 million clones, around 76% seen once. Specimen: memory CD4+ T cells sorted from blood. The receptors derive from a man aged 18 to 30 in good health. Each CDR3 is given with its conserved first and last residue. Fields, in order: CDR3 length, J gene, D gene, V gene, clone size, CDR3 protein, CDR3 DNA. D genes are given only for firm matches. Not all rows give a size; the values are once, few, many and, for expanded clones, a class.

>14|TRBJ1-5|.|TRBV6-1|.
CASSEATADQPQHF
TGTGCCAGCAGTGAAGCCACGGCGGATCAGCCCCAGCATTTT
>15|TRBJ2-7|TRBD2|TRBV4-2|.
CASSQELAGYYEQYF
TGTGCCAGCAGCCAAGAACTAGCGGGGTACTACGAGCAGTACTTC
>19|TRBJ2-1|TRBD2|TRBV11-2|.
CASSDSSLASGRAGHEQFF
TGTGCCAGCAGCGACTCCTCATTGGCTAGCGGGAGGGCCGGCCATGAGCAGTTCTTC
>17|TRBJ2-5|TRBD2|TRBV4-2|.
CASSQEASGGVRETQYF
TGTGCCAGCAGCCAAGAGGCTAGCGGGGGGGTCCGCGAGACCCAGTACTTC
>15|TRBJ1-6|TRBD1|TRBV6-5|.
CASSWGTGQNSPLHF
TGTGCCAGCAGTTGGGGGACAGGCCAAAATTCACCCCTCCACTTT
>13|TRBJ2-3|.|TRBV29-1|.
CSVYLRTTDTQYF
TGCAGCGTTTATTTACGAACCACAGATACGCAGTATTTT
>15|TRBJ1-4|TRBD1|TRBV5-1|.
CASSPGTAFNEKLFF
TGCGCCAGCAGCCCCGGGACAGCCTTTAATGAAAAACTGTTTTTT
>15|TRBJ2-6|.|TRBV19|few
CASSQTDRWANVLTF
TGTGCCAGTAGCCAGACGGACCGCTGGGCCAACGTCCTGACTTTC
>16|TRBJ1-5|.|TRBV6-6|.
CASSPGQRSPYQPQHF
TGTGCCAGCAGCCCCGGACAGAGGAGCCCGTATCAGCCCCAGCATTTT
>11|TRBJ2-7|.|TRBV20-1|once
CSARDRGEQYF
TGCAGTGCTAGAGACCGGGGAGAGCAGTACTTC
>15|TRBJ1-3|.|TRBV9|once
CASSVDAVSGNTIYF
TGTGCCAGCAGCGTAGACGCAGTCTCTGGAAACACCATATATTTT
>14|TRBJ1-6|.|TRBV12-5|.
CASGLGSNWAPLHF
TGTGCTAGTGGTTTGGGGAGTAATTGGGCACCCCTCCACTTT
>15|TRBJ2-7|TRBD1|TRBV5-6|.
CASSLGNRGPGEQYF
TGTGCCAGCAGCTTGGGGAACAGGGGGCCGGGCGAGCAGTACTTC
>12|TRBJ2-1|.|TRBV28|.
CASSGTYNEQFF
TGTGCCAGCAGTGGGACGTACAATGAGCAGTTCTTC
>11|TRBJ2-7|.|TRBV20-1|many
CSGYDGDEQYF
TGCAGTGGTTATGACGGGGACGAGCAGTACTTC